This T cell receptor (beta chain) was observed in a study of T cells in Graves' hyperthyroidism and ophthalmopathy. Study outcomes and limitations: Most thyroid clonotypes expanded above 0.001 appeared in blood too.

A word on this clonotype: Its matching antigen is unknown.

RNA transcripts served as the template for amplifying TCR beta CDR3 regions. TCR CDR3 underwent first-round RT-PCR with the HTBI primer set. Via MiXCR, TCRdb re-called the multiplex PCR reads, giving one row per CDR3 protein. This table holds about 700,000 distinct CDR3 sequences, 45% found once. Diagnosis rested on symptoms, serum thyroxine and TRAb, thyroid ultrasound, and orbital computed tomography. The sample was peripheral blood or thyroid tissue (not recorded which). This TCR was recovered from an adult man with Graves' disease, either hyperthyroidism or ophthalmopathy (not recorded which).

The CDR3 DNA follows: TGTGCCGACTTGGACAGGAGGAATAATTCACCCCTCCACTTT. It yields the protein CADLDRRNNSPLHF. The J gene is TRBJ1-6, the V gene TRBV25-1; 7 bases fit TRBD1. V shed 11 bases, J shed 5 bases, and the junction held 9 bases outside the gene matches. The CDR3 has 14 amino acids. The germline V gene has CDR1 MGHDK and CDR2 SYGVNS.